This TCR beta chain was documented in a study of regulatory T cells in long-lasting Graves disease. CDR1 and CDR2 from the germline V gene are MNHNS and SASEGT. The V end was cut by 2 bases, the J end by 4 bases, with 8 bases between. The CDR3 is made up of 13 amino acids. General study points: Favored usage of TRBV28, TRBJ1-2 and TRBJ2-5 was recorded in persistent disease.

Indicated time point: persistent/refractory GD, antithyroid drugs over 5 years with positive TRAb. PBMC-derived RNA was used for the TCR library. The diagnosis of Graves' disease used American Thyroid Association guidelines. Turning to this clonotype: Its target is unknown.

Arm-PCR with iRepertoire HTBI primers amplified the CDR3 regions for these TCR beta libraries. Source study methods: Taken together, the samples had 62 TRBV and roughly 15 TRBJ segments identified. TCRdb analysed the multiplex PCR reads with MiXCR anew, one entry per CDR3 protein. It is TCRdb's table, rather than the study itself, that gives the V and J calls and clone size. The sample shows nearly 350,000 distinct CDR3 sequences, 20% of them seen only once. The V call is TRBV6-1, the J call TRBJ2-5; tentatively, D is TRBD2 (6 bases). This TCR was recovered from a female donor with Graves disease. The sequencing used peripheral blood mononuclear cells (PBMCs), collected when the disease was refractory, from a patient treated with antithyroid drugs. CDR3 protein: CASSETSRETQYF. CDR3 nucleotides: TGTGCCAGCAGTGAAACTAGCAGAGAGACCCAGTACTTC.